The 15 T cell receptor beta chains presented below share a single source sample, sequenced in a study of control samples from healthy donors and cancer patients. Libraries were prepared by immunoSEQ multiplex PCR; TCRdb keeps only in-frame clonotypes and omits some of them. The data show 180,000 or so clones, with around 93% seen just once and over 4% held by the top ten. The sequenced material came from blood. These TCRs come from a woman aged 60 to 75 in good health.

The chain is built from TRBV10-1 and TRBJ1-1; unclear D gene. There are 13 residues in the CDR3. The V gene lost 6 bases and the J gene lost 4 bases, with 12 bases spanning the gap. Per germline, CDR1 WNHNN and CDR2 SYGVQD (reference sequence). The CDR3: CASRGGLGTEAFF. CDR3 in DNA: TGCGCCAGCAGGGGAGGGCTGGGCACTGAAGCTTTCTTT.

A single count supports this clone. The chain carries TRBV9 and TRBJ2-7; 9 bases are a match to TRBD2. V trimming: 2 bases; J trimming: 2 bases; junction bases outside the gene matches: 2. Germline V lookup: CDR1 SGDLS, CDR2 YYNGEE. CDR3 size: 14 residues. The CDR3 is CASSVLAGTYEQYF. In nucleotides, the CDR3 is TGTGCCAGCAGCGTTCTAGCGGGGACCTACGAGCAGTACTTC.

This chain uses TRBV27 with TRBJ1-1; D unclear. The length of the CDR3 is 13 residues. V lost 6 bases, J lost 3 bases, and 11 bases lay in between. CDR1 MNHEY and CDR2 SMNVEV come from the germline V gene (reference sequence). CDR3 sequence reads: CASRSARDTEAFF. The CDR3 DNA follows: TGTGCCAGCAGGTCCGCCAGAGACACTGAAGCTTTCTTT.

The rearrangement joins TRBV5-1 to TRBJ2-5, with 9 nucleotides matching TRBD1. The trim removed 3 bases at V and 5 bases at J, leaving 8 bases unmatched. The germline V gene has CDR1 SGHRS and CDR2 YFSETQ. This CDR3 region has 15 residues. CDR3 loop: CASSSGQGFGETQYF. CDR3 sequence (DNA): TGCGCCAGCAGCTCGGGACAGGGTTTCGGGGAGACCCAGTACTTC.

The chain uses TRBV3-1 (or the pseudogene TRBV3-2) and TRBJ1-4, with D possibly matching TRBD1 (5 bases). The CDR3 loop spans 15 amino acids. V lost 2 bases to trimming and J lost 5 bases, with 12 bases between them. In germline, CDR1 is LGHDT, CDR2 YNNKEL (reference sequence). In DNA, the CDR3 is TGTGCCAGCAGCCAACTCACAGGTGGAAATGAAAAACTGTTTTTT. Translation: CASSQLTGGNEKLFF.

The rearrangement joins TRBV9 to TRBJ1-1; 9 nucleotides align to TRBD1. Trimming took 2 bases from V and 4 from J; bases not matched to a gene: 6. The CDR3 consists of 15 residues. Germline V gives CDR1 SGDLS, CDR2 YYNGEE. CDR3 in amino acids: CASSVLGQGGTEAFF. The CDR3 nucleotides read TGTGCCAGCAGCGTCTTGGGACAGGGAGGCACTGAAGCTTTCTTT.

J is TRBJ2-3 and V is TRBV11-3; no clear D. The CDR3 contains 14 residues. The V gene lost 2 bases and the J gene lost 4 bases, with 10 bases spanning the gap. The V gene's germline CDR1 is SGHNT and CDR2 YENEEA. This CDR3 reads CASSLIPGADTQYF. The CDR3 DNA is TGTGCCAGCAGCTTAATTCCGGGTGCAGATACGCAGTATTTT.

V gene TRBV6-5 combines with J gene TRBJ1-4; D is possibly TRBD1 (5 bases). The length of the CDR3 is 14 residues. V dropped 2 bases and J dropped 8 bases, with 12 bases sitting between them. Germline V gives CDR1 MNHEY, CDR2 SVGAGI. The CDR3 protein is CASSYGGLMEKLFF. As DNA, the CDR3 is TGTGCCAGCAGTTACGGGGGATTGATGGAAAAACTGTTTTTT.

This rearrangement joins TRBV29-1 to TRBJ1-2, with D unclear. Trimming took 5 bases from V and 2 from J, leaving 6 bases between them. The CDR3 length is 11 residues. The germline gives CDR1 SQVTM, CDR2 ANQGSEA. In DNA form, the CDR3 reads TGCAGCGTTTCAGAAAACTATGGCTACACCTTC. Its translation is CSVSENYGYTF.

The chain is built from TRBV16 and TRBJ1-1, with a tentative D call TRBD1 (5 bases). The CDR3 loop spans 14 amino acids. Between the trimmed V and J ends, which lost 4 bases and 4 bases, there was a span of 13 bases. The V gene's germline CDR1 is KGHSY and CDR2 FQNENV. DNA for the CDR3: TGTGCCAGCAGCCTCTCGGGGGGTTCCACTGAAGCTTTCTTT. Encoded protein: CASSLSGGSTEAFF. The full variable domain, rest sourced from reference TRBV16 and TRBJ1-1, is GEEVAQTPKHLVRGEGQKAKLYCAPIKGHSYVFWYQQVLKNEFKFLISFQNENVFDETGMPKERFSAKCLPNSPCSLEIQATKLEDSAVYFCASSLSGGSTEAFFGQGTRLTVV.

The CDR3 DNA is TGCAGCGTTGTGAGGGGCTGGACTGAAGCTTTCTTT. This sequence encodes CSVVRGWTEAFF. The chain uses TRBV29-1 and TRBJ1-1; a possible D gene is TRBD1 (5 bases). Germline assignment: CDR1 SQVTM and CDR2 ANQGSEA. The CDR3 length is 12 residues. V lost 4 bases to trimming and J lost 5 bases, with 11 bases between them.

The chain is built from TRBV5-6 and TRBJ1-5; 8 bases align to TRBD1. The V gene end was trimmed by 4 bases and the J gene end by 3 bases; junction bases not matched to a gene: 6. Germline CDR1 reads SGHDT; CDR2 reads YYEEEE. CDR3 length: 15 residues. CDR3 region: CASSLGQGYNQPQHF. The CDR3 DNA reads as TGTGCCAGCAGCCTTGGACAGGGTTACAATCAGCCCCAGCATTTT.

The CDR3 protein is CASSLYTETQYF. The CDR3 DNA is TGTGCCAGCAGCTTGTACACAGAGACCCAGTACTTC. This rearrangement joins TRBV5-8 to TRBJ2-5; D gene ambiguous. The CDR3 extends over 12 amino acids. The germline gives CDR1 SGHTS, CDR2 YDEGEE. Trimming shortened V by 1 base and J by 4 bases, and 5 bases separated the two germline ends.

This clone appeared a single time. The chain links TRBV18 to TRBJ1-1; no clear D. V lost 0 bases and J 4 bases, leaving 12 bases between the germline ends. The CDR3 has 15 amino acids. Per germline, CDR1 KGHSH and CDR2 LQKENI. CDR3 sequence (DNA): TGTGCCAGCTCACCACCCACCACCCTCCGCACTGAAGCTTTCTTT. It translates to CASSPPTTLRTEAFF.

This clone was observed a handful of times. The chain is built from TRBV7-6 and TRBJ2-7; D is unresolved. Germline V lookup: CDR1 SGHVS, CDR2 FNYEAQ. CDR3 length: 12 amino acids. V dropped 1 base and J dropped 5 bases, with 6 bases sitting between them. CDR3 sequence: CASSLGTNEQYF. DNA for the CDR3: TGTGCCAGCAGCTTAGGTACGAACGAGCAGTACTTC.